Shown below are 3 T cell receptor beta chains from a single sample sequenced in a study of blood T cell repertoires in COVID-19. TCRdb's table, derived via immunoSEQ multiplex PCR, lists solely in-frame clones and lacks some. This sample yields 200,000 to 250,000 clones, of which over 75% are seen a single time; 3% to 4% belongs to the top ten. Sequencing used PBMCs or T cells enriched from blood (not recorded which). Receptors were obtained from a woman in her sixties who had recovered from COVID-19.

This clone was found once. V and J are TRBV25-1 and TRBJ2-7, with TRBD1 matching 8 bases. J gave up 2 bases and V 6 bases, and 6 bases lay outside the gene matches. The CDR3 length is 14 residues. Germline V lookup: CDR1 MGHDK, CDR2 SYGVNS. The CDR3 DNA reads as TGTGCCAGCAGCGCCGGGACAGGCCCCTACGAGCAGTACTTC. Residues: CASSAGTGPYEQYF.

The V and J genes are TRBV7-8 and TRBJ1-4; D perhaps matches TRBD1 (5 bases). Germline values: CDR1 SGHVS, CDR2 FQNEAQ. The length of the CDR3 is 11 residues. V gave up 5 bases and J gave up 14 bases, with 12 bases separating them. CDR3 sequence reads: CASSVGLGLFF. In DNA, the CDR3 is TGTGCCAGCAGCGTGGGACTTGGGCTGTTTTTT.

The rearrangement joins TRBV5-1 to TRBJ1-4, with D tentatively TRBD1 (5 bases). Trimming pared 8 bases from V and 0 bases from J, leaving 11 bases between. The germline gives CDR1 SGHRS, CDR2 YFSETQ. This CDR3 is 14 amino acids long. The CDR3 DNA is TGCGCCAGTACTCCGACAGCAACTAATGAAAAACTGTTTTTT. This sequence encodes CASTPTATNEKLFF.